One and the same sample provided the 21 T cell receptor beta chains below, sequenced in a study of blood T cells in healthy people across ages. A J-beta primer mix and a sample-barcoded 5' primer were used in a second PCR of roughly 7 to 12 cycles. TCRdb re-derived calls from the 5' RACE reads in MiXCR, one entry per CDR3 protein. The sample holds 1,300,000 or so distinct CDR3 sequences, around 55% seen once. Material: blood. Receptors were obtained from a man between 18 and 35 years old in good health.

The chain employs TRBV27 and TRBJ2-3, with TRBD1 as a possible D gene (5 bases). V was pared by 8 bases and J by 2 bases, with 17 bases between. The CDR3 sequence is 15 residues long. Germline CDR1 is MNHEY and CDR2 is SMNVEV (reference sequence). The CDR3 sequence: CASGADRYHTDTQYF. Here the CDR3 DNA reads TGTGCCAGCGGGGCGGACCGATATCACACAGATACGCAGTATTTT.

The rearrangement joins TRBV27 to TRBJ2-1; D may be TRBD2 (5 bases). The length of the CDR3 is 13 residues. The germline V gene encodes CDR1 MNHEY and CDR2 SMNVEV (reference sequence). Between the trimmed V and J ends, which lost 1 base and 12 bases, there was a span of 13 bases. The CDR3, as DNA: TGTGCCAGCAGTTTATTAGGGAGCGGAAGGCAGTTCTTC. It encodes CASSLLGSGRQFF.

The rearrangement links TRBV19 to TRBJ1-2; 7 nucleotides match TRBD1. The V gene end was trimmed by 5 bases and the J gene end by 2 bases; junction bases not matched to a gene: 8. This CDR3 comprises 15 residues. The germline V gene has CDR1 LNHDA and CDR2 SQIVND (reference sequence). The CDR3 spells CASSLSETGNYGYTF. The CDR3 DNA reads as TGTGCCAGTAGTTTATCCGAGACAGGGAACTATGGCTACACCTTC.

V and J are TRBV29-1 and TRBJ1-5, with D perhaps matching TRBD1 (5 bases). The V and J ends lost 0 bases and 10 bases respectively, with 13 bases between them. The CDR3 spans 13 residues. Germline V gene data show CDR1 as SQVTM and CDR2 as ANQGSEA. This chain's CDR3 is CSVEESRGEPQHF. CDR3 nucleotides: TGCAGCGTTGAAGAAAGTCGGGGGGAACCCCAGCATTTT.

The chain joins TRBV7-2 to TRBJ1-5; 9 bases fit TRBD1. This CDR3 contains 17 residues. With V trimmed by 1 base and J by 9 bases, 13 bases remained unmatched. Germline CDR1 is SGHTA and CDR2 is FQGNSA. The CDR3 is CASSLGGRGQGSGPQHF. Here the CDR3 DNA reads TGTGCCAGCAGCTTAGGAGGGAGGGGACAGGGCTCTGGGCCCCAGCATTTT.

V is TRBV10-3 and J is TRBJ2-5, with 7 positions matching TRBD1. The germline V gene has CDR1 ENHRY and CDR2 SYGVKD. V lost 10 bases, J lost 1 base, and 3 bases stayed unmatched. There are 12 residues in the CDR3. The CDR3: CATGDSQETQYF. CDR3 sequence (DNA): TGTGCCACCGGGGACAGCCAAGAGACCCAGTACTTC.

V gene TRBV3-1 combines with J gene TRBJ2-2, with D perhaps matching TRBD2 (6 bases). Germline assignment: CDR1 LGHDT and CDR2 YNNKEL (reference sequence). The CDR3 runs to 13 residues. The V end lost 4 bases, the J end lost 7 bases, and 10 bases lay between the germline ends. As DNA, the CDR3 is TGTGCCAGCAGCCGTAGGGAGGTCGGGGAGCTGTTTTTT. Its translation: CASSRREVGELFF.

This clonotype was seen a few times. This chain's CDR3 is CSASLRGGSNQPQHF. Written as DNA, the CDR3 is TGCAGTGCTAGTTTGCGGGGTGGGAGCAATCAGCCCCAGCATTTT. The chain couples TRBV20-1 to TRBJ1-5; no clear D. From germline, CDR1 is DFQATT and CDR2 SNEGSKA (reference sequence). Trimming stripped 3 bases from V and 1 base from J, with 13 bases between. The CDR3 sequence is 15 residues long.

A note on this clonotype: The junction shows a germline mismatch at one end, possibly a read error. The CDR3 coding sequence is TGCAGTGCTTTATCGACTAGCGGGTCAGACAATGGGCAGTTCTTC. Translating it yields CSALSTSGSDNGQFF. V and J are TRBV20-1 and TRBJ2-1, with 10 bases that match TRBD2. The germline gives CDR1 DFQATT, CDR2 SNEGSKA (reference sequence). This CDR3 is built from 15 residues.

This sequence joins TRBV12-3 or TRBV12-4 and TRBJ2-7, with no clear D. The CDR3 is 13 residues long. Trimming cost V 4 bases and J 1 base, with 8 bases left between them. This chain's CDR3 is CASSSDGSYEQYF. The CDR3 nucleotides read TGTGCCAGCAGTTCGGACGGTTCCTACGAGCAGTACTTC.

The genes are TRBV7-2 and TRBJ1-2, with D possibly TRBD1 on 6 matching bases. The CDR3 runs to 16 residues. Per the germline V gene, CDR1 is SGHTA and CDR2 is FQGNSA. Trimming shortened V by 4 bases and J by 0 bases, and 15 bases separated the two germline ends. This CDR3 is CASSSPPGAPNYGYTF. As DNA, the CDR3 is TGTGCCAGCAGCTCACCCCCAGGGGCCCCTAACTATGGCTACACCTTC.

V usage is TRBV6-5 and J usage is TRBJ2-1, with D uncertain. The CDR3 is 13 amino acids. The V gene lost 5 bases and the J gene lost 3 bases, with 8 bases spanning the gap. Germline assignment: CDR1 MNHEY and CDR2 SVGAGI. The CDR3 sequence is CASSGLDYNEQFF. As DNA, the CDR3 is TGTGCCAGCAGTGGGTTGGACTACAATGAGCAGTTCTTC.

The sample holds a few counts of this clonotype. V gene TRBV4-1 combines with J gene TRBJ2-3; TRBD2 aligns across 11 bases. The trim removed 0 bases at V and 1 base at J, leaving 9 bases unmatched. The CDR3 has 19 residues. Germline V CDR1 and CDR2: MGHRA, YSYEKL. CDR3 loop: CASSQDLAGGERRTDTQYF. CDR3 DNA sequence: TGCGCCAGCAGCCAAGACCTAGCGGGGGGTGAACGGCGCACAGATACGCAGTATTTT.

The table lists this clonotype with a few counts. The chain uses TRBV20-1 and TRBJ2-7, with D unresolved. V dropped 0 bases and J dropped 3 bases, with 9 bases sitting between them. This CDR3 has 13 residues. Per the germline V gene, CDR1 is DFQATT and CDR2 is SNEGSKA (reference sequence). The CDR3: CSARDSENYEQYF. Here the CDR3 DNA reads TGCAGTGCTAGAGATTCGGAAAACTACGAGCAGTACTTC.

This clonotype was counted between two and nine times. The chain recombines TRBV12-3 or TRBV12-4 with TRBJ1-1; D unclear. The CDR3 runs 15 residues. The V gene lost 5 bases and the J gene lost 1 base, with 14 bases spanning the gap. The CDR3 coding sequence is TGTGCCAGCAGTCCCGACGGACGGGCGAACACTGAAGCTTTCTTT. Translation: CASSPDGRANTEAFF.

The DNA of the CDR3 is TGTGCCAGCAGCCAAGAGTCCACGGCCATCTATGGCTACACCTTC. The encoded protein is CASSQESTAIYGYTF. The chain is built from TRBV3-1 and TRBJ1-2; D is undetermined. V shed 0 bases and J shed 4 bases, with 12 bases lying between them. Per the germline V gene, CDR1 is LGHDT and CDR2 is YNNKEL (reference sequence). The CDR3 extends over 15 amino acids. Variable domain in full (rest from reference TRBV3-1 and TRBJ1-2): DTAVSQTPKYLVTQMGNDKSIKCEQNLGHDTMYWYKQDSKKFLKIMFSYNNKELIINETVPNRFSPKSPDKAHLNLHINSLELGDSAVYFCASSQESTAIYGYTFGSGTRLTVV.

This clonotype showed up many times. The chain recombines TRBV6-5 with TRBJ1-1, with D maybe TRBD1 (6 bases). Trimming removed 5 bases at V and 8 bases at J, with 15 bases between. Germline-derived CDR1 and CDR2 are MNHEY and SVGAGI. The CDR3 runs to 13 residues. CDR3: CASSKQGGNEAFF. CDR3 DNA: TGTGCCAGCAGTAAGCAAGGGGGGAACGAAGCTTTCTTT.

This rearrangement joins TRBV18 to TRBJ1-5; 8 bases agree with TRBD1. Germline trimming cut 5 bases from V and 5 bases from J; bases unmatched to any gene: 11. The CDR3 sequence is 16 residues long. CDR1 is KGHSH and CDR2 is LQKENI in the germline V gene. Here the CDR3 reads CASSKTGDIGYQPQHF. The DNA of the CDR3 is TGTGCCAGCTCAAAGACAGGGGATATTGGATATCAGCCCCAGCATTTT.

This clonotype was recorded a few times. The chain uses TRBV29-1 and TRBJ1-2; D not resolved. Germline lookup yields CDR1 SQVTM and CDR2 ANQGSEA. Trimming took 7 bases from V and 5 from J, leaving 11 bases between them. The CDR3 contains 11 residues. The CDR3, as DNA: TGCAGCGACTTTCATTCTTATGGCTACACCTTC. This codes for CSDFHSYGYTF.

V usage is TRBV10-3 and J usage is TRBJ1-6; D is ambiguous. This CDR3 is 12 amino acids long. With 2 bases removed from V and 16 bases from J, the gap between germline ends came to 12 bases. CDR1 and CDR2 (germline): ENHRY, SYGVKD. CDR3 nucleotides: TGTGCCATCAGTGAGGAGGGATTCGATCTCCACTTT. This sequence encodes CAISEEGFDLHF.

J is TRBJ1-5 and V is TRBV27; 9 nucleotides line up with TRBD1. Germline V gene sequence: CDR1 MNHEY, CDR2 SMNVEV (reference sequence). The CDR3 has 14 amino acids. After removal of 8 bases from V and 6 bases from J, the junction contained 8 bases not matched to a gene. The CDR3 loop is CASSPGTGTQPQHF. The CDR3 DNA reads TGTGCCAGCTCTCCGGGGACAGGGACTCAGCCCCAGCATTTT.